The rows below give T cell receptor beta chains drawn from one sample of a study of cytomegalovirus exposure and HLA in healthy donors. TCRdb keeps only in-frame clones here, not all; method: immunoSEQ multiplex PCR. The sample has 140,000 to 150,000 clones, nearly 85% seen once. The sample comprised PBMCs. These receptor sequences come from a male donor in good health and CMV-seronegative. CDR3s include the opening cysteine and the closing phenylalanine or tryptophan. The D gene is left open where the match is weak. Expanded clones are given a class, and other clones once, few, many or no size at all.

d_gene: TRBD1
v_gene: TRBV27
j_gene: TRBJ1-1
abundance: NA
CDR3nt: TGTGCCAGCAGTTTATCGGACAGGGGGCTGACTGAAGCTTTCTTT
CDR3aa: CASSLSDRGLTEAFF

d_gene: TRBD1
v_gene: TRBV7-6
j_gene: TRBJ2-7
abundance: NA
CDR3nt: TGTGCCAGCAGCTTAGGGACAGGGGGCTCCTACGAGCAGTACTTC
CDR3aa: CASSLGTGGSYEQYF

d_gene: TRBD1
v_gene: TRBV18
j_gene: TRBJ1-1
abundance: NA
CDR3nt: TGTGCCAGCTCGCCACGACAGGGGGCCCAGATGAACACTGAAGCTTTCTTT
CDR3aa: CASSPRQGAQMNTEAFF

d_gene: TRBD2
v_gene: TRBV14
j_gene: TRBJ2-1
abundance: NA
CDR3nt: TGTGCCAGCAGCCAAGATTCTCTCCGGGGGGATGAGCAGTTCTTC
CDR3aa: CASSQDSLRGDEQFF

d_gene: NA
v_gene: TRBV5-1
j_gene: TRBJ2-1
abundance: NA
CDR3nt: TGCGCCAGCAGCCTCCCGGGGGTTAATGAGCAGTTCTTC
CDR3aa: CASSLPGVNEQFF

d_gene: NA
v_gene: TRBV7-9
j_gene: TRBJ2-1
abundance: NA
CDR3nt: TGTGCCAGCAGCGGCAAGGGGTACAATGAGCAGTTCTTC
CDR3aa: CASSGKGYNEQFF

d_gene: TRBD1
v_gene: TRBV4-1
j_gene: TRBJ1-2
abundance: NA
CDR3nt: TGCGCCAGCACCTCCATCGGACAGGGGGCGGGCTATGGCTACACCTTC
CDR3aa: CASTSIGQGAGYGYTF

d_gene: NA
v_gene: TRBV9
j_gene: TRBJ1-2
abundance: NA
CDR3nt: TGTGCCAGCAGCGCCACTTCGGGCGAGGGGGTCTATGGCTACACCTTC
CDR3aa: CASSATSGEGVYGYTF

d_gene: TRBD1
v_gene: TRBV6-5
j_gene: TRBJ1-1
abundance: few
CDR3nt: TGTGCCAGCAGTTACTCTCAGGGGGTGGGTGAAGCTTTCTTT
CDR3aa: CASSYSQGVGEAFF

d_gene: TRBD2
v_gene: TRBV9
j_gene: TRBJ2-1
abundance: NA
CDR3nt: TGTGCCAGCAGCCCACGACTAGCTTCAGACAATGAGCAGTTCTTC
CDR3aa: CASSPRLASDNEQFF

d_gene: TRBD1
v_gene: TRBV11-2
j_gene: TRBJ2-7
abundance: few
CDR3nt: TGTGCCAGCAGCTTAGTAGACAGGGGGCTAGACGAGCAGTACTTC
CDR3aa: CASSLVDRGLDEQYF

d_gene: TRBD2
v_gene: TRBV30
j_gene: TRBJ2-7
abundance: NA
CDR3nt: TGTGCCTGGAGTAGCGGGAGTATCGAGCAGTACTTC
CDR3aa: CAWSSGSIEQYF

d_gene: NA
v_gene: TRBV6-5
j_gene: TRBJ1-1
abundance: NA
CDR3nt: TGTGCCAGCAGTCAATTTGGTACAGGGCGAGCTTTCTTT
CDR3aa: CASSQFGTGRAFF

d_gene: TRBD1
v_gene: TRBV11-2
j_gene: TRBJ1-1
abundance: NA
CDR3nt: TGTGCCAGCAGCTCCGGGACAGGTCGCTTGAACACTGAAGCTTTCTTT
CDR3aa: CASSSGTGRLNTEAFF

d_gene: NA
v_gene: TRBV7-2
j_gene: TRBJ2-2
abundance: NA
CDR3nt: TGTGCCAGCAGCTTAGGGCAGGTCGCGAACACCGGGGAGCTGTTTTTT
CDR3aa: CASSLGQVANTGELFF

d_gene: TRBD1
v_gene: TRBV6-5
j_gene: TRBJ2-7
abundance: NA
CDR3nt: TGTGCCAGCAGATGGGGACAGGGGCCCTACGAGCAGTACTTC
CDR3aa: CASRWGQGPYEQYF

d_gene: NA
v_gene: TRBV2
j_gene: TRBJ2-6
abundance: NA
CDR3nt: TGTGCCAGCAGTGATCCTAGCTCTGGGGCCAACGTCCTGACTTTC
CDR3aa: CASSDPSSGANVLTF

d_gene: TRBD1
v_gene: TRBV9
j_gene: TRBJ2-7
abundance: once
CDR3nt: TGTGCCAGCAGCGCAGGGACAGTGGGAACTTACGAGCAGTACTTC
CDR3aa: CASSAGTVGTYEQYF

d_gene: TRBD1
v_gene: TRBV6-6
j_gene: TRBJ2-1
abundance: NA
CDR3nt: TGTGCCAGCACCCGGACAGGGGGCTCCTACAATGAGCAGTTCTTC
CDR3aa: CASTRTGGSYNEQFF

d_gene: TRBD2
v_gene: TRBV9
j_gene: TRBJ2-5
abundance: NA
CDR3nt: TGTGCCAGCAGCGTAGGGGATAGCGGGGAAGAGACCCAGTACTTC
CDR3aa: CASSVGDSGEETQYF

d_gene: NA
v_gene: TRBV5-1
j_gene: TRBJ1-1
abundance: NA
CDR3nt: TGCGCCAGCAGCTTGGTAGGGGAGAACACTGAAGCTTTCTTT
CDR3aa: CASSLVGENTEAFF

d_gene: NA
v_gene: TRBV13
j_gene: TRBJ2-7
abundance: NA
CDR3nt: TGTGCCAGCTCGGACGGACCAGGGGACGAGCAGTACTTC
CDR3aa: CASSDGPGDEQYF

d_gene: TRBD1
v_gene: TRBV29-1
j_gene: TRBJ1-2
abundance: NA
CDR3nt: TGCAGCGTCGTTGACAGGGAAGATGGCTACACCTTC
CDR3aa: CSVVDREDGYTF

d_gene: NA
v_gene: TRBV5-1
j_gene: TRBJ2-2
abundance: NA
CDR3nt: TGCGCCAGCAGGGCTCCGAACACCGGGGAGCTGTTTTTT
CDR3aa: CASRAPNTGELFF

d_gene: TRBD1
v_gene: TRBV4-3
j_gene: TRBJ2-3
abundance: NA
CDR3nt: TGCGCCAGCAGAGACGACAGGGGCACAGATACGCAGTATTTT
CDR3aa: CASRDDRGTDTQYF

d_gene: NA
v_gene: TRBV2
j_gene: TRBJ1-2
abundance: NA
CDR3nt: TGTGCCAGCAGCCCCTTCGGGGGGGAGGAAAGCTATGGCTACACCTTC
CDR3aa: CASSPFGGEESYGYTF

d_gene: NA
v_gene: TRBV7-9
j_gene: TRBJ1-5
abundance: NA
CDR3nt: TGTGCCAGCAGCTTAGGGGCAGTCAATCAGCCCCAGCATTTT
CDR3aa: CASSLGAVNQPQHF

d_gene: TRBD2
v_gene: TRBV6-5
j_gene: TRBJ2-5
abundance: NA
CDR3nt: TGTGCCAGCAGTCCAACTAGCGCTGGGACCCAGTACTTC
CDR3aa: CASSPTSAGTQYF

d_gene: NA
v_gene: TRBV9
j_gene: TRBJ2-1
abundance: NA
CDR3nt: TGTGCCAGCAGCGGGAGCGGAAATGAGCAGTTCTTC
CDR3aa: CASSGSGNEQFF